This TCR beta chain was obtained from a study of T-cell reconstitution after alpha-beta-depleted transplantation in children. The study's findings and limits: Alpha-beta T cells about two months after transplant reportedly derived from several hundred expanded graft clones. The high TCRbeta diversity at day 60 in some patients came from surviving recipient T cells and thymic progenitors. Hyperexpanded clones declined; after one year, newly produced T cells mostly supplied diversity.

This clonotype turned up a few times. No antigen is known for it. CDR1 is MDHEN and CDR2 is SYDVKM in the germline V gene. This CDR3 contains 14 residues. Trimming removed 8 bases at V and 2 bases at J, with 13 bases between. Unique molecular identifiers featured in how the TCRbeta library was prepared. TCRdb re-analysed the PCR reads in MiXCR, keeping a single row per CDR3 protein. The sample gives about 460,000 distinct CDR3 sequences, 11% of which show up once; about 14% is in the top ten. The TCR comes from a female patient between 2 and 15 years old who had a stem cell transplant for aplastic anemia, so the T cells may come from the graft donor. V gene TRBV28 combines with J gene TRBJ2-1; a weak D match, TRBD2 (5 bases). The specimen was PBMCs, mostly from graft donor cells, collected 180 days after TCRalphabeta/CD19-depleted stem cell transplant. The CDR3 DNA is TGTGCCAGCGGGGAGACACCGACCTACAATGAGCAGTTCTTC. The encoded protein is CASGETPTYNEQFF.